The clone carrying this TCR beta chain was seen ten or more times. Its cognate antigen is unknown. From the 5' RACE reads, TCRdb called clonotypes with MiXCR, one entry per CDR3 protein. Here the sample spans about 110,000 distinct CDR3 sequences, under 9% being singletons. This sample stems from a study of T cells after yellow fever vaccination. Whole-study context: Where fractions had low cell numbers, libraries were prepared from them with the SMART-Seq v4 Ultra Low Input RNA kit. Study results and caveats: Abundant clonotypes from the bulk population could contaminate FACS-sorted repertoires.

Germline CDR1 reads SEHNR; CDR2 reads FQNEAQ (reference sequence). The CDR3 consists of 16 residues. V was pared by 5 bases and J by 1 base, with 7 bases of the junction left unmatched. The sample in question was CD8+ T cells sorted from PBMCs, obtained 45 days after the yellow fever booster vaccination. The receptor was isolated from a man aged 25 to 45 who received the YFV17D yellow fever vaccine. The V and J genes are TRBV7-9 and TRBJ2-1; 8 bases agree with TRBD1. For the CDR3, the DNA is TGTGCCAGCAGCCCTCCCAGGGGGCCGTCCTACAATGAGCAGTTCTTC. It specifies CASSPPRGPSYNEQFF.